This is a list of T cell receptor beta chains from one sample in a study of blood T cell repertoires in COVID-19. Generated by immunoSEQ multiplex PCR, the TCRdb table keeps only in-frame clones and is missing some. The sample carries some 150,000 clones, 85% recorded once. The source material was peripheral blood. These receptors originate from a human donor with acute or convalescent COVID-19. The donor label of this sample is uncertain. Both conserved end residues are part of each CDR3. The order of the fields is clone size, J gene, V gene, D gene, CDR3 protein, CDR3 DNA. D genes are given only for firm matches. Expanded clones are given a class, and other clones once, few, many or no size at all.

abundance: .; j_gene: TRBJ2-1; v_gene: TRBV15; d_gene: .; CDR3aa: CATSRDLHGGLYNEQFF; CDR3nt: TGTGCCACCAGCAGAGACCTCCACGGGGGGCTCTACAATGAGCAGTTCTTC
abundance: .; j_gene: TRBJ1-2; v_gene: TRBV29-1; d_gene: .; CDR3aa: CSTGTNYGYTF; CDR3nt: TGCAGCACCGGGACAAACTATGGCTACACCTTC
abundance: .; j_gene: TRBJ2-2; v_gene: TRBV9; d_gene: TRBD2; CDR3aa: CASSPPGREGELFF; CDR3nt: TGTGCCAGCAGCCCACCAGGGAGGGAGGGGGAGCTGTTTTTT
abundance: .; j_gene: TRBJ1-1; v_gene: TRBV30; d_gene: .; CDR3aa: CAWTAGMNTEAFF; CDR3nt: TGTGCCTGGACTGCGGGCATGAACACTGAAGCTTTCTTT
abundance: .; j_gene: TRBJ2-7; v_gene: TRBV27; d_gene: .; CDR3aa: CASSFRGGYYEQYF; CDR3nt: TGTGCCAGCAGTTTTAGGGGGGGGTACTACGAGCAGTACTTC
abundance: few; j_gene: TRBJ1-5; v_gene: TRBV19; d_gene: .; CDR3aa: CASSIIGNQPQHF; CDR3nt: TGTGCCAGTAGTATAATCGGCAATCAGCCCCAGCATTTT
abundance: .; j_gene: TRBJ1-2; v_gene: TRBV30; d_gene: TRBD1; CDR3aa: CAWDRDSYGYTF; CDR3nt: TGTGCCTGGGACCGGGACAGCTATGGCTACACCTTC
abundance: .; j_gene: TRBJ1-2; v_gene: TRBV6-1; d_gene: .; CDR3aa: CANHAVRNYGYTF; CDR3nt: TGTGCCAACCACGCTGTGCGGAACTATGGCTACACCTTC
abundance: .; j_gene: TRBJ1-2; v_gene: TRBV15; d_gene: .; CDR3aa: CATSVIRGGYTF; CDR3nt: TGTGCCACCAGCGTAATACGAGGGGGCTACACCTTC
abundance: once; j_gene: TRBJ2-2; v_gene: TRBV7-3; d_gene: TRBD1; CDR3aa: CASSPQTGIVTGELFF; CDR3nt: TGTGCCAGCAGCCCCCAGACAGGGATAGTAACCGGGGAGCTGTTTTTT
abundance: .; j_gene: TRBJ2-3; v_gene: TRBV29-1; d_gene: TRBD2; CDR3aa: CSVQLAGNTDTQYF; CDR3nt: TGCAGCGTTCAGTTAGCGGGGAACACAGATACGCAGTATTTT
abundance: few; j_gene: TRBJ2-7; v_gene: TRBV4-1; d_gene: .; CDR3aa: CASSQALQSEQYF; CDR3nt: TGCGCCAGCAGCCAAGCGTTACAGTCCGAGCAGTACTTC
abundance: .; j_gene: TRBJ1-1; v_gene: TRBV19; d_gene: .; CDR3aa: CASRNTEAFF; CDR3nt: TGTGCCAGCCGGAACACTGAAGCTTTCTTT
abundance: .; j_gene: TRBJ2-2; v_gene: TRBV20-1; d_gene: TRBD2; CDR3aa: CSASPETSGLQLFF; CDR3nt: TGCAGTGCTAGTCCGGAGACTAGCGGATTGCAGCTGTTTTTT
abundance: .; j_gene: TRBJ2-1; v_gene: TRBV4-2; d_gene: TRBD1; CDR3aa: CASSQSDRVYNEQFF; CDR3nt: TGTGCCAGCAGCCAATCGGACAGGGTCTACAATGAGCAGTTCTTC
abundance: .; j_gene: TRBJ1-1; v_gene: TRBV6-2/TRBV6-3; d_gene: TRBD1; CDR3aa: CASSFPSQTGLNTEAFF; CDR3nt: TGTGCCAGCAGTTTTCCGTCTCAGACAGGGCTCAACACTGAAGCTTTCTTT
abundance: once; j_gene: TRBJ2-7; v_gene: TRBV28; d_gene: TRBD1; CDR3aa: CASSLRDRDHYEQYF; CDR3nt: TGTGCCAGCAGTTTACGGGACAGGGACCACTACGAGCAGTACTTC
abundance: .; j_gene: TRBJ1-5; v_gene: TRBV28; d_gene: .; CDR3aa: CASSLGGRGDGNQPQHF; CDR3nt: TGTGCCAGCAGTTTGGGCGGCCGGGGGGACGGCAATCAGCCCCAGCATTTT
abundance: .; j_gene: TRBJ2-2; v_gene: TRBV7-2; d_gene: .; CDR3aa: CASSPQGLGELFF; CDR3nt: TGTGCCAGCAGCCCGCAGGGGTTAGGGGAGCTGTTTTTT
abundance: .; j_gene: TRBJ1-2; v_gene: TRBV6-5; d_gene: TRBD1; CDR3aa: CASRLTGGFGYTF; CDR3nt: TGTGCCAGCAGACTCACAGGGGGCTTTGGCTACACCTTC
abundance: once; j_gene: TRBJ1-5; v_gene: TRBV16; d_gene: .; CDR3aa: CASSQKDTLGSNQPQHF; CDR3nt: TGTGCCAGCAGCCAGAAGGACACCCTGGGAAGCAATCAGCCCCAGCATTTT
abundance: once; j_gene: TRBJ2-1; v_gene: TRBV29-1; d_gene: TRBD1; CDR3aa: CSLRDRPTDEQFF; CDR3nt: TGCAGTCTCCGGGACAGACCCACGGATGAGCAGTTCTTC
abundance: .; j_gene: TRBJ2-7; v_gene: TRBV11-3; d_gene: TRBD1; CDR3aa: CASSQDGTGAYEQYF; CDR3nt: TGTGCCAGCAGCCAGGACGGGACAGGGGCCTACGAGCAGTACTTC
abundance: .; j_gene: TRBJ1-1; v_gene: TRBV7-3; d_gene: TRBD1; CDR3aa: CASSFTGGFTEAFF; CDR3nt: TGTGCCAGCAGCTTTACAGGGGGCTTCACTGAAGCTTTCTTT
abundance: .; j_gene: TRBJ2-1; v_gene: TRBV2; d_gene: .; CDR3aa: CASRASETYGEQFF; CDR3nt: TGTGCCAGCAGGGCTAGCGAGACCTACGGTGAGCAGTTCTTC
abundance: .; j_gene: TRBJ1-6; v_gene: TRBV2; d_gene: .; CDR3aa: CASSTESSYNSPLHF; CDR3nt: TGTGCCAGCAGCACAGAGAGCTCCTATAATTCACCCCTCCACTTT
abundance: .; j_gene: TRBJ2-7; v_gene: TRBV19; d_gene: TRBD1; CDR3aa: CASSIRDRGHYEQYF; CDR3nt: TGTGCCAGTAGTATACGGGACAGGGGCCACTACGAGCAGTACTTC
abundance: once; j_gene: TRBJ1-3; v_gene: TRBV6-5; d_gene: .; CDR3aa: CASNPSSGNTIYF; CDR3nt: TGTGCCAGCAACCCGAGCTCTGGAAACACCATATATTTT
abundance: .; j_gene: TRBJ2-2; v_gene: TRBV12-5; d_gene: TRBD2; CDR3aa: CASGLDSSTSGRGQNTGELFF; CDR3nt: TGTGCTAGTGGTTTGGACTCTTCGACTAGCGGGAGGGGACAGAACACCGGGGAGCTGTTTTTT
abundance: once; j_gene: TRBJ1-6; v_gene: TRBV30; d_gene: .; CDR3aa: CAWRFGGYSPLHF; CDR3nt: TGTGCCTGGAGGTTTGGGGGCTATTCACCCCTCCACTTT
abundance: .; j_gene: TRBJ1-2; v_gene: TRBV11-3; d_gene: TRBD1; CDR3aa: CASSSTGGHGYTF; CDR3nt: TGTGCCAGCAGCTCGACAGGGGGGCATGGCTACACCTTC
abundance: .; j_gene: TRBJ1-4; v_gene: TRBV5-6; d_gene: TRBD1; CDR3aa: CASSPRNRQGTGEKLFF; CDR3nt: TGTGCCAGCAGCCCCAGAAACCGACAGGGGACGGGGGAAAAACTGTTTTTT
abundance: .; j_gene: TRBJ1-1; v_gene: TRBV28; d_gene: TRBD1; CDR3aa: CASSPPGQPNTEAFF; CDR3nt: TGTGCCAGCAGTCCCCCGGGACAGCCGAACACTGAAGCTTTCTTT
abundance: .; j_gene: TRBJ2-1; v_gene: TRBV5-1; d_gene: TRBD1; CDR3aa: CASSRSRQGTSDEQFF; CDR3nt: TGCGCCAGCAGCCGATCCCGACAGGGGACCTCCGATGAGCAGTTCTTC
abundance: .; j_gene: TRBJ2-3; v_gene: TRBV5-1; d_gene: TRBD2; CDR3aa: CASSWTALTSASTDTQYF; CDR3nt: TGCGCCAGCAGCTGGACGGCCTTGACTAGCGCAAGCACAGATACGCAGTATTTT
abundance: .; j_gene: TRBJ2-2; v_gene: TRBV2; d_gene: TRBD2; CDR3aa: CASSEWTSGSGAGELFF; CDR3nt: TGTGCCAGCAGTGAGTGGACTAGCGGGAGTGGGGCCGGGGAGCTGTTTTTT
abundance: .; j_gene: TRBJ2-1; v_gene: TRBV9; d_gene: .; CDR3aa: CASSARGTEQFF; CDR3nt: TGTGCCAGCAGCGCAAGGGGGACAGAGCAGTTCTTC
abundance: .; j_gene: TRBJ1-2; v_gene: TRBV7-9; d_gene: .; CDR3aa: CASSPDDSDYGYTF; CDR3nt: TGTGCCAGCAGCCCGGATGACAGTGACTATGGCTACACCTTC
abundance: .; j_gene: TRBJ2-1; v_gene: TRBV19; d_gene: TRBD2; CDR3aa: CASSRAGSRGVYNEQFF; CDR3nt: TGTGCCAGTAGTCGAGCGGGGTCAAGGGGAGTGTACAATGAGCAGTTCTTC
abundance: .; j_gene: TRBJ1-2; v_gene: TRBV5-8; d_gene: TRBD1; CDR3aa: CASSLGRRGLGHTF; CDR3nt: TGTGCCAGCAGCTTGGGTCGCAGGGGGCTAGGCCACACCTTC
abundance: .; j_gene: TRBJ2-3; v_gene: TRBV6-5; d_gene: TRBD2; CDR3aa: CASSYGVAGVWDF; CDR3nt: TGTGCCAGCAGTTACGGTGTAGCGGGGGTGTGGGATTTT
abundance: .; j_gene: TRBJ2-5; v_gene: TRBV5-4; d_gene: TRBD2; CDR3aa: CASSFMSGTETQYF; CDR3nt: TGTGCCAGCAGCTTCATGAGCGGGACGGAGACCCAGTACTTC
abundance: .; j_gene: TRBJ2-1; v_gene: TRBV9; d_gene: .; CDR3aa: CASSPSRRGDGSRSSYNEQFF; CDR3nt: TGTGCCAGCAGCCCTAGCCGGCGGGGCGACGGGTCCCGAAGCTCCTACAATGAGCAGTTCTTC
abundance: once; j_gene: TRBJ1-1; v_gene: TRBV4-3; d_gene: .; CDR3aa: CASSQASENTEAFF; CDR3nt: TGCGCCAGCAGCCAAGCCTCAGAGAACACTGAAGCTTTCTTT
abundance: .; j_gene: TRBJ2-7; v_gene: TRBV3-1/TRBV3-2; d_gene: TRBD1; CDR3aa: CASSPGERQGEQYF; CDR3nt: TGTGCCAGCAGCCCCGGAGAAAGACAGGGAGAGCAGTACTTC
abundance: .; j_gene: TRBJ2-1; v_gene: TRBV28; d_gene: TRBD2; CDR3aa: CASSLAGGVNEQFF; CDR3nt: TGTGCCAGCAGTTTGGCGGGGGGGGTGAATGAGCAGTTCTTC
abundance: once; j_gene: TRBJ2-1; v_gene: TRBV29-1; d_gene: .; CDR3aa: CSALKPGLTHEQFF; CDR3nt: TGCAGCGCTCTAAAACCGGGACTTACGCATGAGCAGTTCTTC
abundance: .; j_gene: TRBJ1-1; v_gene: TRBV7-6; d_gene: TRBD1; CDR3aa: CASSLLIGGGGSGNTEAFF; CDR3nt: TGTGCCAGCAGCTTACTTATAGGGGGCGGAGGGAGTGGGAACACTGAAGCTTTCTTT
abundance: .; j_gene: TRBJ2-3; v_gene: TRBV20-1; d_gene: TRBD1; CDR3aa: CSAQDRVQYF; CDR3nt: TGCAGTGCGCAAGACAGGGTGCAGTATTTT
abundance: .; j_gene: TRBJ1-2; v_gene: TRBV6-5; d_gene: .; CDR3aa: CASSYSRRPNYGYTF; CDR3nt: TGTGCCAGCAGTTACTCGCGCCGCCCTAACTATGGCTACACCTTC
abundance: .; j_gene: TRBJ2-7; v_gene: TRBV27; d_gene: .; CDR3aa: CASSFQGLHYEQYF; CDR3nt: TGTGCCAGCAGTTTCCAGGGTCTGCACTACGAGCAGTACTTC
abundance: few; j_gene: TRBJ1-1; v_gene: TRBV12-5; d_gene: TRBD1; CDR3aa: CASGLVRGQSSTEAFF; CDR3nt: TGTGCTAGTGGTTTGGTGAGGGGACAGTCAAGCACTGAAGCTTTCTTT
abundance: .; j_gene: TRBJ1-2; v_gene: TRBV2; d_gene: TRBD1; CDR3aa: CASSAAGGGGYTF; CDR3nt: TGTGCCAGCAGTGCCGCAGGGGGCGGTGGCTACACCTTC
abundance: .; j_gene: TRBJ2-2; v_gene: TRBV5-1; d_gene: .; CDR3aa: CASSYWTAGELFF; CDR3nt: TGCGCCAGCAGCTATTGGACAGCCGGGGAGCTGTTTTTT
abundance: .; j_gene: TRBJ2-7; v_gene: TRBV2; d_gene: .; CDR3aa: CASRRGTYEQYF; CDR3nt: TGTGCCAGCAGACGCGGGACCTACGAGCAGTACTTC
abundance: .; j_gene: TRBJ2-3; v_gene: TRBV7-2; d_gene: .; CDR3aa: CASSLAGVGNTQYF; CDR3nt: TGTGCCAGCAGCTTAGCGGGAGTGGGAAATACGCAGTATTTT
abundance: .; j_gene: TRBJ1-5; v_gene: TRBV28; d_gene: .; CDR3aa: CASSFMTVTNQPQHF; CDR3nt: TGTGCCAGCAGTTTTATGACAGTTACCAATCAGCCCCAGCATTTT